The sequence of this T cell receptor (beta chain) was determined in a study of monozygotic twins with inflammatory bowel disease. Study-wide points: For IBD patients, clonotypes shared with others were fewer than for healthy twins, especially with disease activity.

The CDR3 contains 15 residues. In germline, CDR1 is MNHEY, CDR2 SMNVEV (reference sequence). Details on this clonotype: Its antigen is not identified.

cDNA was made in eight separate reactions per sample. TCRdb reprocessed the 5' RACE reads and keeps a single row for each CDR3 protein, giving no DNA. Listed are fewer than 550,000 distinct CDR3 sequences; about 2.3% falls within the top ten. The source is a human donor with ulcerative colitis or Crohn's disease, or a healthy co-twin of an affected twin (not recorded which). The chain couples TRBV27 to TRBJ1-1; TCRdb's D call of TRBD1 is untestable without DNA. Input material: blood. The CDR3: CASSLGGLGNTEAFF.